This T cell receptor beta chain originates from a study of blood T cell repertoires in COVID-19. Study background: Spain, Italy and the United States supplied samples that represented acute and convalescent COVID-19. The cDNA or gDNA used as material had been derived from T cells, B-cell-depleted T cells, or PBMCs.

In the authors' workflow: It was from reference gene primer amplification that nucleated cell counts were estimated. TCRdb keeps only in-frame clones here, not all; method: immunoSEQ multiplex PCR. Clone size and the V and J calls come from that table; the DNA yielded D and trimming. The sample consists of roughly 92,000 clones, about 87% of them appearing once. The source is a human donor with acute or convalescent COVID-19. The donor label of this sample is uncertain. Sequencing used peripheral blood.

As DNA, the CDR3 is TGTGCCAGCAGTTTCCAGTCGAAGAATGAGCAGTTCTTC. Its translation: CASSFQSKNEQFF. The chain employs TRBV27 and TRBJ2-1; D not certain. This CDR3 comprises 13 residues. Between the trimmed V and J ends, which lost 3 bases and 7 bases, there was a span of 10 bases. Germline V lookup: CDR1 MNHEY, CDR2 SMNVEV (reference sequence).